This TCR beta chain was identified during a study of CD8 T cells in Susac syndrome. V lost 5 bases and J lost 7, with 17 bases in between. CDR3 length equals 13 residues. The germline V gene encodes CDR1 DFQATT and CDR2 SNEGSKA (reference sequence). RNA, at about 0.5 to 1 ug, was reverse transcribed with random hexamers. The amplification used immunoSEQ multiplex PCR on TCR beta CDR3; it spanned 54 Vbeta and 13 Jbeta. TCRdb independently ran MiXCR on the immunoSEQ multiplex PCR reads; one entry per CDR3 protein. The sample has 300,000 to 350,000 distinct CDR3 sequences; about 92% are singletons. The receptor was derived from a human donor with multiple sclerosis. V and J are TRBV20-1 and TRBJ1-2, with D tentatively TRBD1 (5 bases). Sequenced: CD4+ T cells from PBMCs. The CDR3 loop is CSAGFSLGVGYTF. The CDR3 DNA reads as TGCAGTGCTGGGTTTAGTTTGGGGGTTGGCTACACCTTC.